This T cell receptor (beta chain) was retrieved from a study of Ad26.COV2.S vaccination and SARS-CoV-2 variants. Study findings and constraints: Greater spike-specific TCR breadth was seen in vaccine recipients than in placebo recipients. Vaccinated and placebo-treated recipients had similar non-spike TCR breadth. CD8+ and CD4+ T cells specific for spike reportedly responded with substantial breadth after vaccination. TCR breadth and depth estimates may have understated total T cell responses.

Using immunoSEQ multiplex PCR, the repertoire was profiled, and TCRdb retains in-frame clones only, with some absent. Here the sample spans about 180,000 clones, around nine tenths being singletons. There are 14 residues in the CDR3. V gave up 4 bases and J gave up 6 bases; unmatched junction bases: 5. The germline gives CDR1 SGHTA, CDR2 FQGNSA. Concerning this clone itself: Antigen unknown.

The gene calls are TRBV7-2 and TRBJ1-2; 10 bases map to TRBD1. The sequence was obtained from a human donor who had recovered from COVID-19. The sequenced sample was peripheral blood, obtained after recovery from COVID-19. The CDR3 DNA follows: TGTGCCAGCAGCTCTGACAGGGGGCAGGATGGCTACACCTTC. This translates into CASSSDRGQDGYTF.